The T cell receptor beta chain under discussion was sequenced for a study of shared clonotypes between healthy human individuals. Using immunoSEQ multiplex PCR, the repertoire was profiled, and TCRdb retains in-frame clones only, with some absent. Among 2 million to 2.5 million clones listed, 90% to 96% were seen once. The J segment lost 4 bases and the V segment lost 4 bases, leaving 4 bases of the junction unmatched. The CDR3 covers 15 residues. The germline CDR1 and CDR2 sequences are SNHLY and FYNNEI. V and J are TRBV2 and TRBJ1-4; 9 bases are shared with TRBD1. This receptor was taken from a man between 18 and 35 years old in good health. The sequenced sample was naive CD4+ T cells sorted from blood. Subset defined: CD45RA+ positively selected. The CDR3, as DNA: TGTGCCAGCAGTGGGAACAGGGGGCGTAATGAAAAACTGTTTTTT. It translates to CASSGNRGRNEKLFF.